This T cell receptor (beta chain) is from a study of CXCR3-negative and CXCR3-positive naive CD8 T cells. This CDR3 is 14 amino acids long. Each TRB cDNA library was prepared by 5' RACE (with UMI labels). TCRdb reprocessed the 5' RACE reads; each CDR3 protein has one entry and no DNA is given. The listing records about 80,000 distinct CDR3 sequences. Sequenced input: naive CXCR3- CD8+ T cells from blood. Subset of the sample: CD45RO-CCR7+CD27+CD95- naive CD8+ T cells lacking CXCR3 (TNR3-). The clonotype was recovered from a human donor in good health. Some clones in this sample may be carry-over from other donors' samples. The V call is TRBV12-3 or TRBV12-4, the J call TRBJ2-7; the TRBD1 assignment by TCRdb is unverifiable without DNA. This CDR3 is CASSFPGSSYEQYF.